Here is one T cell receptor beta chain with its context. The CDR3 is 13 residues long. The V end lost 0 bases, the J end lost 7 bases, and 11 bases lay between the germline ends. The germline CDR1 and CDR2 sequences are SGDLS and YYNGEE. The data stem from a study of cytomegalovirus exposure and HLA in healthy donors. The PCR contained 60 Vbeta and 13 Jbeta primers. The table came from immunoSEQ multiplex PCR; TCRdb's copy has only in-frame clones and leaves some out. The repertoire holds roughly 120,000 clones, about 80% seen once, with roughly 2.4% in the top ten. The sample consisted of PBMCs. The TCR comes from a man aged 25-45 years in good health and CMV-seronegative. This chain uses TRBV9 with TRBJ2-7; perhaps TRBD1 as D (6 bases). The CDR3 DNA follows: TGTGCCAGCAGCGTAGATGCCGGGACAGAGCAGTACTTC. Amino acids: CASSVDAGTEQYF.